Listed below are T cell receptor beta chains from one sample, sequenced in a study of cytomegalovirus exposure and HLA in healthy donors. Sequencing used immunoSEQ multiplex PCR; TCRdb keeps in-frame clones, though not all of them. The repertoire has about 120,000 clones, under 70% of them found once; the top ten carry roughly 8.3%. Sequenced material: PBMCs. All receptors come from a man younger than 30 in good health and CMV-seropositive. Each CDR3 is given with its conserved first and last residue. D genes are given only for firm matches. Expanded clones get a size class; other rows say once, few or many, or leave the size out.

TRBV28	NA	NA	CASSLSYNEQFF
TRBV7-6	NA	NA	CASSLAGGTDTQYF
TRBV11-2	NA	NA	CASSLFPSGDTEAFF
TRBV7-2	once	TRBD1	CASSLRKGQTNEKLFF
TRBV28	NA	TRBD1	CASSPRTGGSYEQYF
TRBV6-1	NA	NA	CASSGGTGEAETQYF
TRBV25-1	NA	NA	CASLPGGGATQYF
TRBV9	few	NA	CASSPRTDQNTEAFF
TRBV5-1	NA	NA	CASSLDPINNQPQHF
TRBV10-3	NA	NA	CAISPDRGYGYTF
TRBV7-9	NA	NA	CASSPNSRGWNYGYTF